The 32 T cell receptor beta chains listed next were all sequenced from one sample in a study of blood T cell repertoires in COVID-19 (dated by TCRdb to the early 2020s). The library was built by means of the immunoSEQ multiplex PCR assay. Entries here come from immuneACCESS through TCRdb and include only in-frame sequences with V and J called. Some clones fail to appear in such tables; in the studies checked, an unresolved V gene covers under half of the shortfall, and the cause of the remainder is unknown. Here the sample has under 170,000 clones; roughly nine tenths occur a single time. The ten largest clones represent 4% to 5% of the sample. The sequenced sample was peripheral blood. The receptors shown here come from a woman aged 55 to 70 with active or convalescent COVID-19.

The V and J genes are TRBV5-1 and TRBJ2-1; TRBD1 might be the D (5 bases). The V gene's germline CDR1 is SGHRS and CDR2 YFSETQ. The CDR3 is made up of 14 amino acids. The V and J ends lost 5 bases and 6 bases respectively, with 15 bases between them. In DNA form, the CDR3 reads TGCGCCAGCAGAGTGGAAGGGGTTTTCAATGAGCAGTTCTTC. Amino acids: CASRVEGVFNEQFF.

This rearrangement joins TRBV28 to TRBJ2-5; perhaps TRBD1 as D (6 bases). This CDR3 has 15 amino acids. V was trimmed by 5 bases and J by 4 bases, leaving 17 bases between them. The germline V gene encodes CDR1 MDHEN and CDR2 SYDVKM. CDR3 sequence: CASSQQGVRGETQYF. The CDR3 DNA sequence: TGTGCCAGCAGTCAACAGGGAGTTCGTGGAGAGACCCAGTACTTC.

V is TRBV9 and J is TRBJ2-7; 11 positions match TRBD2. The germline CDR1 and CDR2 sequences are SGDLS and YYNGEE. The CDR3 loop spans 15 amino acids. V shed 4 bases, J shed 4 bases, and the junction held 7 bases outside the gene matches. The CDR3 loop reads CASSFSGGEEYEQYF. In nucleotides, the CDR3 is TGTGCCAGCAGCTTTAGCGGGGGGGAGGAATACGAGCAGTACTTC.

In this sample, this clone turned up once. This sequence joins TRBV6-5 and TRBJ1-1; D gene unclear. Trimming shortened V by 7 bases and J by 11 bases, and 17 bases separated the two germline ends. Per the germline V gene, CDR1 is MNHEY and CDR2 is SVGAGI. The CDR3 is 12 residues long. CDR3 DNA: TGTGCCAGCAAGCGAGATGAGAGCGGGGCTTTCTTT. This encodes CASKRDESGAFF.

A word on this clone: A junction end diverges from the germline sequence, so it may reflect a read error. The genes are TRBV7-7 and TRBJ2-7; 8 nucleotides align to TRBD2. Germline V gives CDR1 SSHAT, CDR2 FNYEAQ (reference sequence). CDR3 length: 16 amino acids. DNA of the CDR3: TGTGCTAGCAGCTTAGCGGAGCGGGGGAGCTCCTACGAGCAGTACTTC. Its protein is CASSLAERGSSYEQYF.

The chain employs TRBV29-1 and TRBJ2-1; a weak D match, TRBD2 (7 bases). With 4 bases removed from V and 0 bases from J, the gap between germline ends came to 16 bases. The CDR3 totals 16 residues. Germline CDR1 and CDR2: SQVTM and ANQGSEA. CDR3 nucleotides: TGCAGCGTTGTCGGGGGGCCCAAGAGCTCCTACAATGAGCAGTTCTTC. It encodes CSVVGGPKSSYNEQFF.

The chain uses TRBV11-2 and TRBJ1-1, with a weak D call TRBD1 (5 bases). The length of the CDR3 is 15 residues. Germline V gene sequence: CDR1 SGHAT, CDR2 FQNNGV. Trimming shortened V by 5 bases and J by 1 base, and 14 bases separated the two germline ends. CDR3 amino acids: CASSEAATGNTEAFF. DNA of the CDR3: TGTGCCAGCAGCGAAGCTGCCACAGGGAACACTGAAGCTTTCTTT.

The CDR3 bases are TGTGCCAGCAGCTCGGGGGACGGGGAAAATCAGCCCCAGCATTTT. Translating it yields CASSSGDGENQPQHF. This sequence joins TRBV7-8 and TRBJ1-5; D might be TRBD1 (5 bases). Germline V gene data show CDR1 as SGHVS and CDR2 as FQNEAQ. Trimming removed 4 bases from V and 4 bases from J, with 14 bases in between. CDR3 size: 15 residues.

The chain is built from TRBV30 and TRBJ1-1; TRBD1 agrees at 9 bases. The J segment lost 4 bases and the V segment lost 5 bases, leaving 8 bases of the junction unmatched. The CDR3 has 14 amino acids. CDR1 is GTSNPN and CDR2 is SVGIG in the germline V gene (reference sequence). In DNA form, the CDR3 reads TGTGCCTGGGGGACAGGGATTATTTCCACTGAAGCTTTCTTT. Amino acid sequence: CAWGTGIISTEAFF.

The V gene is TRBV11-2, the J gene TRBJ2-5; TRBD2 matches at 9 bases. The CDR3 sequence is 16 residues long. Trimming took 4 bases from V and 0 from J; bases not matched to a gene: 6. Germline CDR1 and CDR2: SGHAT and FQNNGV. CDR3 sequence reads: CASSSRTSEYQETQYF. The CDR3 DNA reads TGTGCCAGCAGCTCCCGGACTAGCGAGTACCAAGAGACCCAGTACTTC.

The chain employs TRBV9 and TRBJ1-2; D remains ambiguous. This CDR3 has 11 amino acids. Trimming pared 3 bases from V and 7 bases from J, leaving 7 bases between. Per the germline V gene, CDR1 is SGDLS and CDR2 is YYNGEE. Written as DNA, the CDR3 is TGTGCCAGCAGCGACCGGGGTGGCTACACCTTC. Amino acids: CASSDRGGYTF.

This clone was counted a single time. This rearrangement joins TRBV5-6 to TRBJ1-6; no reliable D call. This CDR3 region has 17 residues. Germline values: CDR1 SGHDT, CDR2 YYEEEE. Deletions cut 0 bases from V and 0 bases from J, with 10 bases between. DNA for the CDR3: TGTGCCAGCAGCTTGGGTCAGTTGAACTCCTATAATTCACCCCTCCACTTT. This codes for CASSLGQLNSYNSPLHF.

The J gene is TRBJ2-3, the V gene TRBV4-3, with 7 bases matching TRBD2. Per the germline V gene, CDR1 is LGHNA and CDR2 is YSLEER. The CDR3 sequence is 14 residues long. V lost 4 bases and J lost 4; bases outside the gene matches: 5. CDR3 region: CASSLGGGSDTQYF. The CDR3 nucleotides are TGCGCCAGCAGCCTGGGCGGGGGATCAGATACGCAGTATTTT.

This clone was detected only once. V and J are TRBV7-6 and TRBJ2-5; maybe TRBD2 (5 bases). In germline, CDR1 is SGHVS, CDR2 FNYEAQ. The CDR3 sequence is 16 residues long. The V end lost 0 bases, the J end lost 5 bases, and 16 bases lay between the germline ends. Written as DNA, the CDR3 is TGTGCCAGCAGCTTAGCAGCCCCCGGGGTCGGGGAGACCCAGTACTTC. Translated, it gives CASSLAAPGVGETQYF.

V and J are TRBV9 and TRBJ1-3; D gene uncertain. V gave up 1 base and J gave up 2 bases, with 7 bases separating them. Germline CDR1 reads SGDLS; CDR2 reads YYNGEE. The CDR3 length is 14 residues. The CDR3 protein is CASSVTGAGNTIYF. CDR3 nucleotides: TGTGCCAGCAGCGTAACCGGGGCTGGAAACACCATATATTTT.

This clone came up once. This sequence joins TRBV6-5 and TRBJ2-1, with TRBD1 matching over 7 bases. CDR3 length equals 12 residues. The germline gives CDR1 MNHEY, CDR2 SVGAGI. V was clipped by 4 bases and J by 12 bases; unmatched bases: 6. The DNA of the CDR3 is TGTGCCAGCAGTTTGACAGGGATTGTGCAGTTCTTC. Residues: CASSLTGIVQFF.

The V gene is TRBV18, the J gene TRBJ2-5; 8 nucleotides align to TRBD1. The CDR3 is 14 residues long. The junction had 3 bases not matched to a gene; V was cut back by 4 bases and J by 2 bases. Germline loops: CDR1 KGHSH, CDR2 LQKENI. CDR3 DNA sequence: TGTGCCAGCTCACTAAACAGGGGGCAAGAGACCCAGTACTTC. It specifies CASSLNRGQETQYF.

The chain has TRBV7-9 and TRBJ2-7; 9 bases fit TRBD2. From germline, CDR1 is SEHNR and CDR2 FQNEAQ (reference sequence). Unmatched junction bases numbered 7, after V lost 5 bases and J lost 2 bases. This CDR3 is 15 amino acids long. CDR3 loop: CASSPGLAEPYEQYF. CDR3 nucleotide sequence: TGTGCCAGCAGCCCGGGACTAGCAGAACCCTACGAGCAGTACTTC.

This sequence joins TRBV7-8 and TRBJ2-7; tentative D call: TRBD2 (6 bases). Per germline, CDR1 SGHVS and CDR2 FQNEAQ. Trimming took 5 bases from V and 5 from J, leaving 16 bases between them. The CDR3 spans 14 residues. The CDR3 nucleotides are TGTGCCAGCAGCCCTGTGGGAGGTCGGAACGAGCAGTACTTC. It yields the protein CASSPVGGRNEQYF.

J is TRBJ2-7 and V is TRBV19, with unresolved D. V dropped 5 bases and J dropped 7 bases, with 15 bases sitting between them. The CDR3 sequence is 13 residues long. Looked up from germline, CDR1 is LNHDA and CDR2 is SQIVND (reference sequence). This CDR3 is CASSPAGPREQYF. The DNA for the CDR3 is TGTGCCAGTAGTCCCGCCGGTCCTCGGGAGCAGTACTTC.

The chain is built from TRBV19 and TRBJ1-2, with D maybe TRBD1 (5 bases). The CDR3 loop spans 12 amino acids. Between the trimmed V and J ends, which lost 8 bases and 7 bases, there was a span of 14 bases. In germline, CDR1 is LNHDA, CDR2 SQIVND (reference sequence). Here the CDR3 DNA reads TGTGCCAGTGACAATGACAGTGGTGGCTACACCTTC. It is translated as CASDNDSGGYTF.

CDR3 residues: CASSLQGSGYTF. The CDR3 DNA reads TGTGCCAGCAGCCTCCAGGGTAGCGGCTACACCTTC. The chain carries TRBV12-3 or TRBV12-4 and TRBJ1-2, with a possible D match to TRBD1 (5 bases). This CDR3 is 12 amino acids long. V was shortened by 6 bases and J by 8 bases, with 13 bases between the two germline ends.

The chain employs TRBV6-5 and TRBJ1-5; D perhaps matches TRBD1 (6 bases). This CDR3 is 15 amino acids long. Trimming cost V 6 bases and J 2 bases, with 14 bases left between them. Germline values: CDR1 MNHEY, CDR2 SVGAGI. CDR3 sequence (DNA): TGTGCCAGCAGCCGGACAGAATTGGGCAATCAGCCCCAGCATTTT. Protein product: CASSRTELGNQPQHF.

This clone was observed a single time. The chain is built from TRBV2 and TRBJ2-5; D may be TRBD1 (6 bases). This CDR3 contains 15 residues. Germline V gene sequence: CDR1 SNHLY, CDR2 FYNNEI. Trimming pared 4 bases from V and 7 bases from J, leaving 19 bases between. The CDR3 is CASSAVWGPEGTQYF. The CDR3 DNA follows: TGTGCCAGCAGTGCAGTGTGGGGGCCAGAAGGGACCCAGTACTTC.

The chain's CDR3 is CASSLEGGADTDTQYF. The CDR3 nucleotides read TGCGCCAGCAGCTTGGAGGGAGGGGCGGACACAGATACGCAGTATTTT. The chain combines TRBV5-1 with TRBJ2-3; TRBD2 agrees at 7 bases. The J segment lost 2 bases and the V segment lost 0 bases, leaving 6 bases of the junction unmatched. Germline loops: CDR1 SGHRS, CDR2 YFSETQ. This CDR3 contains 16 residues.

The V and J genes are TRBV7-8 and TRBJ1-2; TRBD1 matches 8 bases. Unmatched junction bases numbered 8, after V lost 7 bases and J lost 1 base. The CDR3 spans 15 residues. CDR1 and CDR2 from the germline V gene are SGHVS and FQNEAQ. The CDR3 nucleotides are TGTGCCAGCACCCCCCAGGGGGCCGATAACTATGGCTACACCTTC. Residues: CASTPQGADNYGYTF. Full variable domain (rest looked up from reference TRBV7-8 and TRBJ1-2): GAGVSQSPRYKVAKRGQDVALRCDPISGHVSLFWYQQALGQGPEFLTYFQNEAQLDKSGLPSDRFFAERPEGSVSTLKIQRTQQEDSAVYLCASTPQGADNYGYTFGSGTRLTVV.

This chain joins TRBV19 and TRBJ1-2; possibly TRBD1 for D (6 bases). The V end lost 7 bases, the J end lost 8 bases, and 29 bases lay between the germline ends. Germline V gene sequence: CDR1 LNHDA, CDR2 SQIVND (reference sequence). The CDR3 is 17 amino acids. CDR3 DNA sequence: TGTGCCAGTACCATATGGGGGGGGGCAGGTCAGGCACACGGCTACACCTTC. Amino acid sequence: CASTIWGGAGQAHGYTF. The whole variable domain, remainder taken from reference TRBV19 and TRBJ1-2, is DGGITQSPKYLFRKEGQNVTLSCEQNLNHDAMYWYRQDPGQGLRLIYYSQIVNDFQKGDIAEGYSVSREKKESFPLTVTSAQKNPTAFYLCASTIWGGAGQAHGYTFGSGTRLTVV.

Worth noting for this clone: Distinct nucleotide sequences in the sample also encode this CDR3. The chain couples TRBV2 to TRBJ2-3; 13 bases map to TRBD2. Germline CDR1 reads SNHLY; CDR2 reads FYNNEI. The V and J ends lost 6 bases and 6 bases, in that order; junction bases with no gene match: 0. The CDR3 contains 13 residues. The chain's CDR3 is CASRTSGGDTQYF. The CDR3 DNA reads TGTGCCAGCAGGACTAGCGGGGGGGATACGCAGTATTTT.

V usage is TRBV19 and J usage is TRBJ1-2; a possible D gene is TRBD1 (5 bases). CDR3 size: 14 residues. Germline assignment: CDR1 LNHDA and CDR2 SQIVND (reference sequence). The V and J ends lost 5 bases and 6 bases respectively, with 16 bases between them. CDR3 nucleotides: TGTGCCAGTAGTGATCAGGCCGGGGGGAATGGCTACACCTTC. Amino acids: CASSDQAGGNGYTF.

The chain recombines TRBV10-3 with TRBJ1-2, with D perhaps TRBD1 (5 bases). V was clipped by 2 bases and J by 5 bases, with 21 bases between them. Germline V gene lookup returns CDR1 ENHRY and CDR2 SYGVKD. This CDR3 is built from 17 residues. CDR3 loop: CAISEVGPGKLGYGYTF. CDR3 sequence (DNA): TGTGCCATCAGTGAGGTGGGGCCAGGGAAATTGGGTTATGGCTACACCTTC.

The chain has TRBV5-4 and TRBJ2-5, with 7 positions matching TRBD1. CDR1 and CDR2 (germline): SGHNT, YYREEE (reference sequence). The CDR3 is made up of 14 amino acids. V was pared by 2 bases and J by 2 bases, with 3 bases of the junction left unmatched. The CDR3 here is CASSLGQAQETQYF. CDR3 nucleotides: TGTGCCAGCAGCTTAGGACAGGCACAAGAGACCCAGTACTTC.

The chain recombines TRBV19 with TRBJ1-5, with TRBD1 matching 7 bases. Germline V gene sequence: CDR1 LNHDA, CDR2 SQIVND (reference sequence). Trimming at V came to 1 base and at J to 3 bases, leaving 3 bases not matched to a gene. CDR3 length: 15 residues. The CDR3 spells CASSIVDRANQPQHF. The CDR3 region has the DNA TGTGCCAGTAGTATAGTCGACAGGGCCAATCAGCCCCAGCATTTT. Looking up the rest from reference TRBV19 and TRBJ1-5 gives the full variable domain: DGGITQSPKYLFRKEGQNVTLSCEQNLNHDAMYWYRQDPGQGLRLIYYSQIVNDFQKGDIAEGYSVSREKKESFPLTVTSAQKNPTAFYLCASSIVDRANQPQHFGDGTRLSIL.